Listed here are 10 T cell receptor beta chains from one sample, sequenced in a study of cytomegalovirus exposure and HLA in healthy donors. PCR used 60 Vbeta primers and 13 Jbeta primers. Repertoires were generated with immunoSEQ multiplex PCR, while TCRdb's copy carries only in-frame clones and drops some. The data show 90,000 or so clones, with nearly 70% seen just once and under 3% held by the top ten. The sample was PBMCs. These receptors were taken from a man in his forties or fifties in good health and CMV-seronegative.

This chain connects TRBV20-1 to TRBJ2-7, with 7 bases aligning to TRBD1. In germline, CDR1 is DFQATT, CDR2 SNEGSKA (reference sequence). The J segment lost 7 bases and the V segment lost 6 bases, leaving 6 bases of the junction unmatched. The CDR3 is 11 residues long. The CDR3 sequence is CSAHRGSEQYV. The CDR3 DNA sequence: TGCAGTGCCCACAGGGGTTCGGAGCAGTACGTC.

This clone has only a few counts. The V call is TRBV6-1, the J call TRBJ1-1; weak D call: TRBD1 (6 bases). The CDR3 covers 15 residues. The ends were cut back, 5 bases at V and 4 bases at J, with 17 bases in the middle. Germline CDR1 MNHNS, CDR2 SASEGT. The CDR3, as DNA: TGTGCCAGCAGTTGGGGTCGGGAGGGGGGCACTGAAGCTTTCTTT. Protein: CASSWGREGGTEAFF.

The chain uses TRBV4-3 and TRBJ2-1; D gene ambiguous. The germline CDR1 and CDR2 sequences are LGHNA and YSLEER. V gave up 4 bases and J gave up 8 bases, with 15 bases separating them. CDR3 size: 14 residues. In DNA, the CDR3 is TGCGCCAGCAGCCGCCATGCCCGGTTGGATGAGCAGTTCTTC. This gives the protein CASSRHARLDEQFF.

As for this clone: Germline is not matched at one junction end, which may reflect a read error. This CDR3 is also generated by other DNA sequences in the sample. The chain is built from TRBV13 and TRBJ2-3; 9 bases agree with TRBD1. Germline values: CDR1 PRHDT, CDR2 FYEKMQ (reference sequence). The CDR3 contains 15 residues. CDR3 loop: CASSLKQGAGDTQYF. Written as DNA, the CDR3 is TGCGCCAGCAGCTTAAAACAGGGGGCAGGAGATACGCAGTATTTT.

The chain is built from TRBV10-3 and TRBJ1-6; TRBD1 matches 11 bases. The V gene's germline CDR1 is ENHRY and CDR2 SYGVKD. Trimming at V came to 8 bases and at J to 7 bases, leaving 4 bases not matched to a gene. The CDR3 is 14 amino acids. CDR3 DNA sequence: TGTGCCATCGGGACAGGGGGAATCAATTCACCCCTCCACTTT. The encoded protein is CAIGTGGINSPLHF.

This clone was seen a handful of times. The rearrangement links TRBV5-1 to TRBJ1-3; 9 nucleotides line up with TRBD1. The length of the CDR3 is 16 residues. The V segment lost 0 bases and the J segment 2 bases; nucleotides outside the gene matches: 3. Germline V gene sequence: CDR1 SGHRS, CDR2 YFSETQ. The chain's CDR3 is CASSLGRTGAGNTIYF. Written as DNA, the CDR3 is TGCGCCAGCAGCTTGGGACGGACAGGGGCTGGAAACACCATATATTTT.

This chain connects TRBV5-8 to TRBJ2-3, with D unclear. The germline CDR1 and CDR2 sequences are SGHTS and YDEGEE. CDR3 size: 13 residues. V lost 4 bases and J lost 0, with 6 bases in between. The CDR3: CASSVPSTDTQYF. DNA of the CDR3: TGTGCCAGCAGCGTTCCTAGCACAGATACGCAGTATTTT.

This clone appeared once. Here the CDR3 reads CASSLLKTSFYEQYV. In DNA form, the CDR3 reads TGTGCCAGTAGTCTCCTAAAGACTAGTTTCTACGAGCAGTACGTC. V and J are TRBV19 and TRBJ2-7; possible D gene TRBD2, 6 bases. Trimming removed 5 bases at V and 3 bases at J, with 17 bases between. This CDR3 has 15 residues. The germline gives CDR1 LNHDA, CDR2 SQIVND (reference sequence).

In nucleotides, the CDR3 is TGCGCCAGCAGCCAAGAAAGAGCCGCTTCTGGGGCCAACGTCCTGACTTTC. Protein: CASSQERAASGANVLTF. The chain links TRBV4-1 to TRBJ2-6; D is uncertain. The V and J ends lost 0 bases and 1 base respectively, with 10 bases between them. CDR3 length: 17 residues. CDR1 and CDR2 from the germline V gene are MGHRA and YSYEKL.

This clone was picked up a small number of times. This chain connects TRBV7-6 to TRBJ1-1; 7 bases map to TRBD1. The germline gives CDR1 SGHVS, CDR2 FNYEAQ. The CDR3 covers 14 residues. With V trimmed by 5 bases and J by 5 bases, 8 bases remained unmatched. In DNA form, the CDR3 reads TGTGCCAGCAGCGGGACAGTAGCAGGGACTGAAGCTTTCTTT. This sequence encodes CASSGTVAGTEAFF.